These 10 T cell receptor beta chains were sequenced from one sample in a study of cytomegalovirus exposure and HLA in healthy donors. The study ran its PCR with 60 Vbeta and 13 Jbeta primers. Sequencing used immunoSEQ multiplex PCR; TCRdb keeps in-frame clones, though not all of them. The table includes 120,000 or so clones, over 60% detected once. The sequenced sample was PBMCs. The receptor set was obtained from a human donor in good health.

The V and J genes are TRBV5-5 and TRBJ2-7; 7 positions agree with TRBD1. The V gene end was trimmed by 0 bases and the J gene end by 1 base; junction bases not matched to a gene: 4. The CDR3 consists of 15 residues. CDR1 and CDR2 from the germline V gene are SGHKS and YYEKEE (reference sequence). Here the CDR3 DNA reads TGTGCCAGCAGCTTGGCTGGGGACAGATCCTACGAGCAGTACTTC. Translated: CASSLAGDRSYEQYF.

V and J are TRBV9 and TRBJ2-2; the D is unclear. Per the germline V gene, CDR1 is SGDLS and CDR2 is YYNGEE. This CDR3 has 14 amino acids. Between the trimmed V and J ends, which lost 0 bases and 0 bases, there was a span of 3 bases. The CDR3 region has the DNA TGTGCCAGCAGCGTAGTAGCGAACACCGGGGAGCTGTTTTTT. Amino acids: CASSVVANTGELFF.

This clone showed up just a few times. The J gene is TRBJ1-1, the V gene TRBV10-3, with TRBD1 as a possible D gene (6 bases). The germline gives CDR1 ENHRY, CDR2 SYGVKD. The CDR3 sequence is 14 residues long. The ends were cut back, 6 bases at V and 0 bases at J, with 11 bases in the middle. CDR3 DNA: TGTGCCATCAGAGGGGGACAAGTGAACACTGAAGCTTTCTTT. This encodes CAIRGGQVNTEAFF.

This chain uses TRBV6-4 with TRBJ1-1; 7 nucleotides align to TRBD1. Germline values: CDR1 MRHNA, CDR2 SNTAGT. V gave up 2 bases and J gave up 0 bases; unmatched junction bases: 3. The CDR3 spans 15 residues. CDR3 in DNA: TGTGCCAGCAGTGACCCGGGACAGTTGAACACTGAAGCTTTCTTT. This encodes CASSDPGQLNTEAFF.

The gene calls are TRBV20-1 and TRBJ1-2; the match to TRBD1 covers 8 bases. This CDR3 region has 11 residues. The ends lost 8 bases at V and 6 bases at J; junction bases unmatched: 5. Germline loops: CDR1 DFQATT, CDR2 SNEGSKA (reference sequence). The CDR3 nucleotides read TGCAGTACTGACAGGGGAGATGGCTACACCTTC. Protein product: CSTDRGDGYTF.

Note on this clone: Different DNA sequences within this sample yield the same CDR3. This chain uses TRBV27 with TRBJ1-1, with unresolved D. The V gene lost 6 bases and the J gene lost 2 bases, with 13 bases spanning the gap. The germline V gene encodes CDR1 MNHEY and CDR2 SMNVEV (reference sequence). The length of the CDR3 is 14 residues. The CDR3 DNA follows: TGTGCCAGCAGCCTAGGGAGGGCAAACACTGAAGCTTTCTTT. It yields the protein CASSLGRANTEAFF.

The V gene is TRBV7-9, the J gene TRBJ2-1, with 8 bases fitting TRBD2. CDR1 is SEHNR and CDR2 is FQNEAQ in the germline V gene (reference sequence). The trim removed 2 bases at V and 7 bases at J, leaving 7 bases unmatched. This CDR3 has 15 residues. The CDR3 here is CASSLYSGGLNEQFF. The DNA of the CDR3 is TGTGCCAGCAGCTTATATTCGGGGGGGCTAAATGAGCAGTTCTTC.

This chain uses TRBV6-1 with TRBJ2-7; 7 bases align to TRBD1. Germline V lookup: CDR1 MNHNS, CDR2 SASEGT. The CDR3 covers 14 residues. After removal of 7 bases from V and 1 base from J, the junction contained 7 bases not matched to a gene. The DNA of the CDR3 is TGTGCCAGCAATGCCGGGACAGCGTCCTACGAGCAGTACTTC. Translated: CASNAGTASYEQYF.

The chain has TRBV7-9 and TRBJ2-7, with a possible D match to TRBD1 (6 bases). This CDR3 has 15 amino acids. Germline V gene lookup returns CDR1 SEHNR and CDR2 FQNEAQ (reference sequence). Trimming removed 5 bases at V and 1 base at J, with 15 bases between. CDR3 DNA: TGTGCCAGCAGCCCAAACCCCGGACAGTCCTACGAGCAGTACTTC. Its translation is CASSPNPGQSYEQYF.

V and J are TRBV2 and TRBJ2-1, with 9 bases matching TRBD1. The CDR3 has 14 residues. Germline assignment: CDR1 SNHLY and CDR2 FYNNEI. J lost 8 bases, V lost 4 bases, and 6 bases had no gene match. CDR3 loop: CASSAGTGSDEQFF. The CDR3 DNA reads TGTGCCAGCAGTGCCGGGACAGGGTCGGATGAGCAGTTCTTC.